The TCR beta chain under discussion was sequenced for a study of T-cell reconstitution after alpha-beta-depleted transplantation in children (dated by TCRdb to about 2016). Background for the entire study: Using TCR repertoire profiling, the study quantitatively followed how T-cell immune reconstitution unfolded in children after TCRalphabeta/CD19-depleted allogeneic hematopoietic cell transplantation.

In its sample, this clonotype was seen many times. The antigen it binds to is not known. The record has no base qualities; no much larger clone is one base away. Reading the label with the study, this specimen's treatment or condition is: allogeneic hematopoietic cell transplantation with graft depleted of TCRalphabeta T cells and CD19 B cells. The transplant recipients were children given TCRalphabeta/CD19-depleted allogeneic hematopoietic cell grafts. Looking up the germline V gene yields CDR1 SGHRS and CDR2 YFSETQ. Spanning cysteine to phenylalanine, the CDR3 consists of 15 amino acids. CDR3 DNA only is kept here, 45 bases in frame from base 1. Trimming removed 4 bases from V and 5 bases from J; the gene matches leave 11 bases unexplained. Libraries came from PCR. Data came from an Illumina HiSeq 2500. Molecular barcoding was employed in the preparation of TCR libraries, with unique molecular identifiers being used to normalize TCRbeta repertoire quantification. The raw public reads went through TCRdb reprocessing: fastp at Q25, MiXCR clone calling, in-frame beta chains kept. All rows with the same CDR3 protein become a single entry with the most common DNA and genes. Here the sample has fewer than 550,000 distinct CDR3 sequences; 8% to 11% occur a single time. The ten largest account for about 2% of the sample.

On the study overall, not on this receptor specifically: In some patients, the high TCRbeta diversity seen at day 60 was put down to recipient T cells and intrathymic progenitors that had survived conditioning. About two months after transplant, the apparently early recovery of alphabetaT-cell counts reportedly depended on just several hundred clones that had expanded rapidly and came from non-depleted graft cells. The frequencies of hyperexpanded clones fell over the following months, and after one year, T-cell counts and TCRbeta diversity were mostly attributed to newly produced T cells.

The receptor's source is a child under 10 years old with inherited bone marrow failure, due to receive a stem cell transplant. The sample in question was PBMCs, obtained before TCRalphabeta/CD19-depleted stem cell transplant. The chain employs TRBV5-1 and TRBJ2-7; 8 junctional bases match TRBD1. CDR3 sequence: CASSRIGQGFDEQYF. The nucleotide sequence reads as follows: TGCGCCAGCAGCAGGATCGGACAGGGTTTTGACGAGCAGTACTTC.